Listed here are 11 T cell receptor beta chains from one sample, sequenced in a study of regulatory T cells in long-lasting Graves disease. The TCR beta library used iRepertoire HTBI primers with Arm-PCR amplification of CDR3. TCRdb recomputed calls from the multiplex PCR reads with MiXCR, one row per CDR3 protein. The sample includes more than 300,000 distinct CDR3 sequences, 23% seen only once; the top ten take 25% to 30%. Time point given: persistent/refractory GD, antithyroid drugs over 5 years with positive TRAb. Construction of the TCR library relied on RNA isolated from PBMCs. The input for sequencing was peripheral blood mononuclear cells (PBMCs), taken when the disease was refractory, from a patient treated with antithyroid drugs. The receptors shown here come from a woman in her 40s with Graves disease.

This clonotype came up many times. This sequence joins TRBV12-3 or TRBV12-4 and TRBJ2-5; 10 bases fit TRBD2. With 4 bases clipped from V and 1 base from J, the junction kept 9 bases outside the gene matches. CDR3 length: 17 amino acids. In DNA form, the CDR3 reads TGTGCCAGCAGTTCCCCCATCGGACTAGCGGTCCAAGAGACCCAGTACTTC. It specifies CASSSPIGLAVQETQYF.

J is TRBJ2-7 and V is TRBV5-1; the match to TRBD1 covers 10 bases. From germline, CDR1 is SGHRS and CDR2 YFSETQ. After removal of 4 bases from V and 5 bases from J, the junction contained 9 bases not matched to a gene. The CDR3 spans 15 residues. CDR3 nucleotide sequence: TGCGCCAGCAGCCCCCGGGACAGGGGAGTTAACGAGCAGTACTTC. Protein product: CASSPRDRGVNEQYF.

This clonotype was seen repeatedly, ten times or more. The chain has TRBV3-1 and TRBJ2-5; 10 bases agree with TRBD2. CDR3 length: 15 amino acids. Germline CDR1 is LGHDT and CDR2 is YNNKEL (reference sequence). J was trimmed by 0 bases and V by 5 bases; bases with no gene match: 3. CDR3: CASSETSGYQETQYF. The DNA of the CDR3 is TGTGCCAGCAGCGAGACTAGCGGGTACCAAGAGACCCAGTACTTC.

The table lists this clonotype with a few counts. It may be a read error: a sequence one base away is much more abundant. The chain uses TRBV28 and TRBJ2-5, with D possibly TRBD2 on 5 matching bases. The CDR3 is 11 residues long. Germline CDR1 reads MDHEN; CDR2 reads SYDVKM. The ends were cut back, 7 bases at V and 5 bases at J, with 8 bases in the middle. The CDR3 DNA is TGTGCCAGCACTGGGAGTGAGACCCAGTACTTC. Its translation is CASTGSETQYF.

In its sample, this clonotype was seen many times. The chain links TRBV28 to TRBJ2-7, with 7 bases matching TRBD1. This CDR3 spans 15 amino acids. V was clipped by 5 bases and J by 0 bases; unmatched bases: 7. The germline V gene encodes CDR1 MDHEN and CDR2 SYDVKM. As DNA, the CDR3 is TGTGCCAGCAGTGACGACAGGGACCTCTCCTACGAGCAGTACTTC. This encodes CASSDDRDLSYEQYF.

The gene calls are TRBV5-1 and TRBJ1-2, with 8 positions matching TRBD1. Trimming at V came to 3 bases and at J to 3 bases, leaving 7 bases not matched to a gene. The length of the CDR3 is 15 residues. CDR1 and CDR2 from the germline V gene are SGHRS and YFSETQ. The CDR3 DNA reads TGCGCCAGCAGCTGGACGACAGGGGCCGACTATGGCTACACCTTC. Protein: CASSWTTGADYGYTF.

Ten or more counts support this clonotype. This chain links TRBV6-1 with TRBJ1-2, with D possibly being TRBD1 (5 bases). V lost 1 base to trimming and J lost 10 bases, with 13 bases between them. The CDR3 has 13 amino acids. Per the germline V gene, CDR1 is MNHNS and CDR2 is SASEGT. As DNA, the CDR3 is TGTGCCAGCAGTGAAGTGAGGACAAGCCTCTACACCTTC. Translation gives CASSEVRTSLYTF.

A few counts support this clonotype. The J gene is TRBJ2-7, the V gene TRBV7-9, with 8 bases fitting TRBD2. CDR3 length: 13 amino acids. Looked up from germline, CDR1 is SEHNR and CDR2 is FQNEAQ (reference sequence). The V and J ends lost 5 bases and 6 bases, in that order; junction bases with no gene match: 6. CDR3 in DNA: TGTGCCAGCAGCCAAGGACTAGCCTCCGAGCAGTACTTC. Translated: CASSQGLASEQYF.

This clonotype was seen repeatedly, ten times or more. V is TRBV10-3 and J is TRBJ2-7, with TRBD2 matching 8 bases. Per the germline V gene, CDR1 is ENHRY and CDR2 is SYGVKD. This CDR3 comprises 15 residues. The trim removed 3 bases at V and 5 bases at J, leaving 9 bases unmatched. The CDR3, as DNA: TGTGCCATCAGTGACCATTCGGGGGGGCCCCACGAGCAGTACTTC. Its translation is CAISDHSGGPHEQYF.

This clonotype occurred many times. The chain links TRBV29-1 to TRBJ2-7; 13 nucleotides agree with TRBD2. Germline V CDR1 and CDR2: SQVTM, ANQGSEA. The CDR3 contains 13 residues. With 7 bases clipped from V and 7 bases from J, the junction kept 7 bases outside the gene matches. The CDR3 DNA reads TGCAGCGCCGGGACTAGCGGGACTCGGGAGCAGTACTTC. This translates into CSAGTSGTREQYF.

Of note for this clonotype: A much bigger clone sits one base away, suggesting this may be a read error. Lacking the conserved final phenylalanine or tryptophan, this CDR3 likely reflects a read error. V and J are TRBV28 and TRBJ2-7; TRBD2 matches 10 bases. CDR1 and CDR2 from the germline V gene are MDHEN and SYDVKM. The CDR3 is 16 amino acids. The J segment lost 0 bases and the V segment lost 2 bases, leaving 4 bases of the junction unmatched. CDR3 sequence (DNA): TGTGCCAGCAGTTTAGGTAGCGGGGGGCTCTCCTACGAGCAGTACCTC. The encoded protein is CASSLGSGGLSYEQYL.